The T cell receptor beta chain under discussion was sequenced for a study of response to subunit inactivated influenza vaccine. Points from the study as a whole: Few additional T cells are recruited per seasonal influenza vaccination, authors suggested.

The J segment lost 4 bases and the V segment lost 5 bases, leaving 4 bases of the junction unmatched. Germline loops: CDR1 KGHSH, CDR2 LQKENI. The CDR3 runs to 14 residues. This clonotype was counted a few times. Antigen specificity is unknown. Each CDR3 protein gets one entry after TCRdb re-called the RT-PCR reads with MiXCR. The repertoire includes 150,000 to 200,000 distinct CDR3 sequences, roughly 11% of them detected once, and over 10% sits in the top ten. This clonotype was sampled from a man in his fifties or sixties who received an inactivated influenza vaccine. The sequencing used non-naive T cells sorted from PBMCs, collected about 6 weeks after vaccination. This chain uses TRBV18 with TRBJ2-5; 10 bases line up with TRBD2. The CDR3 nucleotides are TGTGCCAGCTCAGCAGGACTAGCGGCAGAGACCCAGTACTTC. This translates into CASSAGLAAETQYF.